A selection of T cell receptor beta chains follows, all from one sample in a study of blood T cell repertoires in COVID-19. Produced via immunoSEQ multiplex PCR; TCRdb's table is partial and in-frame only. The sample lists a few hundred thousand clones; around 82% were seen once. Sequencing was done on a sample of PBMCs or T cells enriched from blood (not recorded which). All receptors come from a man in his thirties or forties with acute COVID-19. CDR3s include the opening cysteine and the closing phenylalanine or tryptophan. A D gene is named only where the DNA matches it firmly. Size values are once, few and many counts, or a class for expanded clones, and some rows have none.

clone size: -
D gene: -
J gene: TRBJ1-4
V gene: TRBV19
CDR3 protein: CASSPQGRTNEKLFF
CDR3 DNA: TGTGCCAGTAGTCCCCAGGGTAGGACTAATGAAAAACTGTTTTTT

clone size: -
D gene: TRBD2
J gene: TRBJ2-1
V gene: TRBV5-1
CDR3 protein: CASSSWTSGGSYNEQFF
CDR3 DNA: TGCGCCAGCAGCTCGTGGACTAGCGGGGGCTCCTACAATGAGCAGTTCTTC

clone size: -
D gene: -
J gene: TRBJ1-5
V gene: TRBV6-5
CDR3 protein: CASSYRDGSNQPQHF
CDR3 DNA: TGTGCCAGCAGTTACCGCGACGGGAGCAATCAGCCCCAGCATTTT

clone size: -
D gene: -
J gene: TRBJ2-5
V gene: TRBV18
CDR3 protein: CASSPLGEVVQYF
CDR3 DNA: TGTGCCAGCTCACCACTGGGAGAGGTGGTCCAGTACTTC

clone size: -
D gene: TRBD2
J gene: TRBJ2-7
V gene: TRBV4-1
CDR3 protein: CASSPTGLAGVYEQYF
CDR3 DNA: TGCGCCAGCAGCCCTACGGGACTAGCGGGGGTTTACGAGCAGTACTTC

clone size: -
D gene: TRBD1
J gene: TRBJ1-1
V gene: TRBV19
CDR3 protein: CASSITGVGTEAFF
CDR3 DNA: TGTGCCAGTAGTATAACAGGGGTTGGGACTGAAGCTTTCTTT

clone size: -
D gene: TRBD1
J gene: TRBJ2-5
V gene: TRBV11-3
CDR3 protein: CASSLGVFRDSQETQYF
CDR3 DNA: TGTGCCAGCAGCTTAGGGGTTTTCCGGGACAGCCAAGAGACCCAGTACTTC

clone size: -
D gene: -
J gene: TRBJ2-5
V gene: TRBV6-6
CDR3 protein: CASSYPEDRETQYF
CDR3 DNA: TGTGCCAGCAGTTACCCCGAAGACAGAGAGACCCAGTACTTC

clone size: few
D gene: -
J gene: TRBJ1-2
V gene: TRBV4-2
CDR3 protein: CASSQGMTRVQYYGYTF
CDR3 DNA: TGTGCCAGCAGCCAAGGAATGACGAGGGTACAGTACTATGGCTACACCTTC

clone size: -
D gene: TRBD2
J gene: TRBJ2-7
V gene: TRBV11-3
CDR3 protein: CASSFGGEGYEQYF
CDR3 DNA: TGTGCCAGCAGCTTTGGGGGGGAAGGGTACGAGCAGTACTTC

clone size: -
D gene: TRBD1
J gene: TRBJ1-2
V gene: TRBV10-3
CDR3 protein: CAISETGQGCTF
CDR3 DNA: TGTGCCATCAGTGAGACCGGACAGGGTTGCACCTTC

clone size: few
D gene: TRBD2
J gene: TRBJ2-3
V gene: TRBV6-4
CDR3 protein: CASSELAGGPDTQYF
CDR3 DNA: TGTGCCAGCAGTGAACTAGCGGGGGGGCCAGATACGCAGTATTTT

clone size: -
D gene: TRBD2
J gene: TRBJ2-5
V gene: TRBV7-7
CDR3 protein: CASSATSGGALGTQYF
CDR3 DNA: TGTGCCAGCAGCGCAACTAGCGGGGGGGCCTTGGGGACCCAGTACTTC

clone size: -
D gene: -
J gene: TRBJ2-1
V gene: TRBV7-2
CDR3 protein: CASSLTYEQFF
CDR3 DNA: TGTGCCAGCTCTCTAACGTATGAGCAGTTCTTC

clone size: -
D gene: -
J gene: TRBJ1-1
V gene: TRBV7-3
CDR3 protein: CASSLIHGNTEAFF
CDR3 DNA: TGTGCCAGCAGCTTAATCCACGGGAACACTGAAGCTTTCTTT

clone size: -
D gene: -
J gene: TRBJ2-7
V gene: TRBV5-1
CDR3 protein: CASSPGKERSEQYF
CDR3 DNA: TGCGCCAGCAGCCCGGGGAAGGAACGTTCCGAGCAGTACTTC

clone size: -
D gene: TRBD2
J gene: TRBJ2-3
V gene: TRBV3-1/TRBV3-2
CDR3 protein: CASSQELMGGITTDTQYF
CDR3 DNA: TGTGCCAGCAGCCAAGAACTTATGGGGGGGATCACCACAGATACGCAGTATTTT

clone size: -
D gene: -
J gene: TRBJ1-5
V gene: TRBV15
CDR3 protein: CATSQGDSNQPQHF
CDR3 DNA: TGTGCCACCTCCCAAGGGGATAGCAATCAGCCCCAGCATTTT

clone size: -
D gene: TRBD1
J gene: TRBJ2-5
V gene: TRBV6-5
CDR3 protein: CASRRTGGGKETQYF
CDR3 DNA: TGTGCCAGCAGAAGGACAGGGGGCGGTAAAGAGACCCAGTACTTC

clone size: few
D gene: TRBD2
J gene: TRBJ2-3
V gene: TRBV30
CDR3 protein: CAGSGLAGSRDTQYF
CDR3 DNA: TGTGCCGGATCCGGACTAGCGGGGTCCCGAGACACGCAGTATTTT

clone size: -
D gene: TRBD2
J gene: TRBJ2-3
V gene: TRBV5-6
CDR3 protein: CASSLAQRGRTDTQYF
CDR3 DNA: TGTGCCAGCAGCTTGGCCCAGCGGGGGCGCACAGATACGCAGTATTTT

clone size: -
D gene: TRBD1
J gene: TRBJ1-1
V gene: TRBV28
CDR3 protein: CASSDPQGVTEAFF
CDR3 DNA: TGTGCCAGCAGCGACCCCCAGGGGGTCACTGAAGCTTTCTTT

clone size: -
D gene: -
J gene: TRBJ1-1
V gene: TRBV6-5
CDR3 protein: CASSPVRTGTEAFF
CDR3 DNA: TGTGCCAGCAGCCCCGTTAGAACGGGCACTGAAGCTTTCTTT

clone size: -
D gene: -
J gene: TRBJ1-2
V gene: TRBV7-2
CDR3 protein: CASSIPRDIVLSHGYTF
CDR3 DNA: TGTGCCAGCAGCATCCCCCGGGACATTGTCCTAAGCCATGGCTACACCTTC

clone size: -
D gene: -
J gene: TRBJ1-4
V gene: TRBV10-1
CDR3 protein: CASSAGGTKNEKLFF
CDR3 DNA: TGCGCCAGCAGTGCGGGGGGCACCAAAAATGAAAAACTGTTTTTT

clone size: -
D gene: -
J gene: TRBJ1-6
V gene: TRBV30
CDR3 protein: CAWSDTGLVGNSPLHF
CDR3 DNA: TGTGCCTGGAGTGATACAGGGTTGGTAGGGAATTCACCCCTCCACTTT

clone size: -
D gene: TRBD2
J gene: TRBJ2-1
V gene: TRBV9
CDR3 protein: CASSVGSPGLAGGLGNEQFF
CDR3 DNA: TGTGCCAGCAGCGTAGGTTCCCCGGGACTAGCGGGGGGGCTTGGCAATGAGCAGTTCTTC